The rows below give T cell receptor beta chains drawn from one sample of a study of cytomegalovirus exposure and HLA in healthy donors. The method was immunoSEQ multiplex PCR; TCRdb's version includes in-frame clones alone and lacks a portion of them. The sample consists of 150,000 or so clones, about three quarters of them appearing once. The sequenced material came from PBMCs. The receptors derive from a woman between 40 and 50 years old in good health and CMV-seronegative. Each CDR3 is given with its conserved first and last residue. A D gene is named only where the DNA matches it firmly. Clone size is not always given. Where it is, it says once, few, many or a class for expanded clones.

V	length	J	D	size	DNA	CDR3
TRBV30	15	TRBJ2-2	.	.	TGTGCCTGGAGGTCCCGGGACGGAGGGCCCGGGGAGCTGTTTTTT	CAWRSRDGGPGELFF
TRBV5-1	11	TRBJ2-1	.	.	TGCGCCAGCAGCCCGGACATTGAGCAGTTCTTC	CASSPDIEQFF
TRBV9	12	TRBJ1-2	.	.	TGTGCCAGCAGCGGGCGGCCAGGGGGCTACACCTTC	CASSGRPGGYTF
TRBV7-8	16	TRBJ1-5	TRBD1	.	TGTGCCAGCAGCCTAGGGACAGGGTATGGCAATCAGCCCCAGCATTTT	CASSLGTGYGNQPQHF
TRBV25-1	16	TRBJ2-3	TRBD2	.	TGTGCCAGCAGTGAAGGGAATAGCGGGGGCACAGATACGCAGTATTTT	CASSEGNSGGTDTQYF
TRBV9	15	TRBJ2-3	TRBD2	once	TGTGCCAGCAGCGTTGGGACTAGCGGCACATATACGCAGTATTTT	CASSVGTSGTYTQYF
TRBV2	14	TRBJ2-5	TRBD1	.	TGTGCCAGCAGTGCAACAGGGGTACGGGAGACCCAGTACTTC	CASSATGVRETQYF
TRBV10-2	12	TRBJ2-7	.	.	TGCGCCAGCAGTGAGTCGCGGCTCCAACCCTACTTC	CASSESRLQPYF
TRBV7-9	15	TRBJ2-1	TRBD2	.	TGTGCTAGCAGCCCGACTAGCGGGCGGGGGAGTGAGCAGTTCTTC	CASSPTSGRGSEQFF
TRBV12-5	17	TRBJ1-5	TRBD1	.	TGTGCTAGTGGTTTGGTACGGGACAGGGAGGCACATCAGCCCCAGCATTTT	CASGLVRDREAHQPQHF
TRBV10-3	12	TRBJ2-7	.	.	TGTGCCGGGGGGGCGGCAGTTGGCGAGCAGTACTTC	CAGGAAVGEQYF
TRBV30	12	TRBJ2-1	.	.	TGTGCCTGCAGGCCCCTAAATGATGAGCAGTTCTTC	CACRPLNDEQFF
TRBV5-6	13	TRBJ2-7	.	few	TGTGCCAGCAGCTTGGAGAGGCGGATAGAGCAGTACTTC	CASSLERRIEQYF
TRBV5-1	15	TRBJ2-7	TRBD2	once	TGCGCCAGCAGCCTTTCTAGCGGGAGGGCCTACGAGCAGTACTTC	CASSLSSGRAYEQYF
TRBV28	15	TRBJ1-1	TRBD1	once	TGTGCCACACAGGGGGCGCTGGGATGGGCCACTGAAGCTTTCTTT	CATQGALGWATEAFF
TRBV4-1	16	TRBJ1-2	TRBD1	few	TGCGCCAGCAGCCAGCTCACAGGGGCAGCTAACTATGGCTACACCTTC	CASSQLTGAANYGYTF
TRBV5-1	12	TRBJ2-1	.	.	TGCGCCAGCAGCTTGGATAGAACAGGGAAGTTCTTC	CASSLDRTGKFF
TRBV2	13	TRBJ1-3	.	.	TGTGCCAGCATCATGGAGGGTGGAAACACCATATATTTT	CASIMEGGNTIYF
TRBV13	16	TRBJ1-5	TRBD1	.	TGTGCCAGCAGCTTAGGGGACAGGGGAAGCAATCAGCCCCAGCATTTT	CASSLGDRGSNQPQHF
TRBV7-6	14	TRBJ2-1	TRBD2	.	TGTGCCAGCAGCTTAGGGCTAGCGGGAGGGGAGCAGTTCTTC	CASSLGLAGGEQFF
TRBV28	16	TRBJ1-2	TRBD1	.	TGTGCCAGCAGCGGACTGGGTTGGGGACAGGGGACTGGCTACACCTTC	CASSGLGWGQGTGYTF
TRBV2	12	TRBJ2-7	TRBD2	few	TGTGCCGCACTAGCGGCGACCTACGAGCAGTACTTC	CAALAATYEQYF
TRBV30	13	TRBJ2-1	.	.	TGTGCCTGGAGTGTAAGGAGACACAATGAGCAGTTCTTC	CAWSVRRHNEQFF
TRBV7-9	13	TRBJ1-1	.	.	TGTGCCAGCAGCTTAGCGGTGACAGGTGAAGCTTTCTTT	CASSLAVTGEAFF
TRBV5-1	16	TRBJ2-3	.	.	TGCGCCAGCAGCCCGACCTCACCGGGCGGGACAGATACGCAGTATTTT	CASSPTSPGGTDTQYF
TRBV30	13	TRBJ1-5	.	.	TGTGCCTGGAGTGTACAGGGACGGCAGCCCCAGCATTTT	CAWSVQGRQPQHF
TRBV5-4	15	TRBJ1-6	.	.	TGTGCCAGCAGCCTCCAACCCCGGGAGGGTTCACCCCTCCACTTT	CASSLQPREGSPLHF
TRBV21-1	15	TRBJ2-7	.	.	TGTGCCAGCAGCAAAGATGGACAGGGGGCTTACGAGCAGTACTTC	CASSKDGQGAYEQYF
TRBV5-1	15	TRBJ1-1	.	.	TGCGCCAGCAGCTTGGGTGCAGGGATGAACACTGAAGCTTTCTTT	CASSLGAGMNTEAFF
TRBV7-6	15	TRBJ2-3	.	.	TGTGCCAGCAGTCAACTAGCCCTCGGCACAGATACGCAGTATTTT	CASSQLALGTDTQYF
TRBV28	12	TRBJ1-2	TRBD1	.	TGTGCCAGTACAGGGGCTAACTATGGCTACACCTTC	CASTGANYGYTF
TRBV7-9	16	TRBJ2-1	.	.	TGTGCCAGCAGCCGTAAGGGTGGACATCCGAACAATGAGCAGTTCTTC	CASSRKGGHPNNEQFF
TRBV9	14	TRBJ1-1	TRBD1	.	TGTGCCAGCAGCGTAGAGGCAGGGGGGACTGAAGCTTTCTTT	CASSVEAGGTEAFF
TRBV28	13	TRBJ1-4	.	.	TGTGCCAGCAATGGTCGCGGGAATGAAAAACTGTTTTTT	CASNGRGNEKLFF
TRBV30	12	TRBJ1-2	.	.	TGTGCCTGGAGTGTAGACTTATATGGCTACACCTTC	CAWSVDLYGYTF
TRBV5-4	16	TRBJ1-1	.	.	TGTGCCAGCAGCTTGGACGGGGTGACCTTAAACACTGAAGCTTTCTTT	CASSLDGVTLNTEAFF
TRBV27	14	TRBJ1-2	TRBD1	.	TGTGCCAGCAGTCCAACCGGGACAGCCTATGGCTACACCTTC	CASSPTGTAYGYTF